What follows is one T cell receptor (beta chain) and its context. The data belong to a study of blood T cell repertoires in COVID-19. The overall study: The samples span acute and convalescent COVID-19 from the United States, Italy and Spain. The cDNA or gDNA used as material had been derived from T cells, B-cell-depleted T cells, or PBMCs.

In the study's own analysis: Amplification of reference gene primers provided the estimated nucleated cell counts. Using immunoSEQ multiplex PCR, the repertoire was profiled, and TCRdb retains in-frame clones only, with some absent. That table furnishes V, J and clone size, whereas the DNA furnished D and trimming. The data show about 490,000 clones, over 75% seen once. V was pared by 6 bases and J by 4 bases, with 6 bases of the junction left unmatched. The length of the CDR3 is 14 residues. Germline values: CDR1 MNHEY, CDR2 SVGAGI. The clonotype was recovered from a human donor in a cohort sampled during active COVID-19. Sequenced material: peripheral blood. This chain links TRBV6-5 with TRBJ1-3; 7 bases map to TRBD1. CDR3 protein: CASRAGGPGNTIYF. CDR3 bases: TGTGCCAGCAGAGCAGGGGGTCCGGGAAACACCATATATTTT.